This TCR beta chain appears in the sequencing data of a study of blood T cell repertoires in COVID-19. V gave up 4 bases and J gave up 5 bases; unmatched junction bases: 3. CDR3 length equals 14 residues. The V gene's germline CDR1 is SGHNT and CDR2 YENEEA. The method was immunoSEQ multiplex PCR; TCRdb's version includes in-frame clones alone and lacks a portion of them. The table lists roughly 700,000 clones, 90% of them singletons, with around 0.3% in the top ten. This clone was observed once. V usage is TRBV11-3 and J usage is TRBJ1-1; 11 bases fit TRBD1. The source is a woman between 18 and 29 years old with acute or convalescent COVID-19. The source material was peripheral blood. CDR3: CASSSGQGGTEAFF. The CDR3 DNA reads TGTGCCAGCAGCTCGGGACAGGGGGGGACTGAAGCTTTCTTT.